This is a list of T cell receptor beta chains from one sample in a study of blood T cell repertoires in COVID-19. TCRdb keeps only in-frame clones here, not all; method: immunoSEQ multiplex PCR. The sample has over 50,000 clones, about 87% seen once. The source material was peripheral blood. The receptors shown here come from a man in his 60s with acute or convalescent COVID-19. Both conserved end residues are trimmed from each CDR3. D genes are given only for firm matches.

D	V	J	CDR3
-	TRBV7-9	TRBJ2-4	ASSPSGNIQY
TRBD1	TRBV19	TRBJ1-2	ASSILVTGQGGYT
TRBD2	TRBV10-3	TRBJ2-1	AISEGGGITYNEQF
-	TRBV19	TRBJ2-1	ASIDRYNEQF
TRBD1	TRBV4-3	TRBJ1-5	ASSQGTGGRQPQH
TRBD1	TRBV30	TRBJ2-7	AWSVTGAPGEQY
TRBD1	TRBV5-5	TRBJ1-2	ASSSERGRWGYT
-	TRBV6-5	TRBJ2-1	ASKPPVQGNEQF
-	TRBV11-3	TRBJ1-1	ASSLDWGQNYTEAF
-	TRBV2	TRBJ1-4	ASSRLTRGNEKLF
-	TRBV11-2	TRBJ2-2	ASSLYRGTLNTGELF
TRBD1	TRBV14	TRBJ1-2	ASSQAVGQALLYGYT
TRBD1	TRBV6-2/TRBV6-3	TRBJ1-5	ASSVRTGVNQPQH
-	TRBV6-4	TRBJ2-5	ASSEFGGPRETQY
TRBD1	TRBV27	TRBJ1-5	ASSRDRTNQPQH
-	TRBV12-5	TRBJ1-5	ASGLATGGGQPQH
-	TRBV12-3/TRBV12-4	TRBJ1-1	ASSRGEDTEAF
-	TRBV5-4	TRBJ2-5	ASSLEASPVKTQY
-	TRBV11-2	TRBJ1-2	ASSLSELS
TRBD1	TRBV29-1	TRBJ2-7	SAGDSNEQY
TRBD2	TRBV7-2	TRBJ2-3	ASSPLAETQY
-	TRBV6-5	TRBJ1-1	ASSQQGNTEAF
-	TRBV5-1	TRBJ2-3	ASSPLVQTGFTDTQY
-	TRBV9	TRBJ2-3	ASSVPLLAKGTDTQY
TRBD2	TRBV4-3	TRBJ2-1	ASSQRRLAGEHNEQF
-	TRBV30	TRBJ1-2	AWSVSYGYT
TRBD1	TRBV10-3	TRBJ1-5	AIRQGEDQPQH
TRBD1	TRBV2	TRBJ2-5	ASEWGTGGSEETQY
TRBD1	TRBV10-3	TRBJ1-2	AIYRGVDPNYGYT
-	TRBV29-1	TRBJ1-1	SVRGTDHNTEAF
TRBD1	TRBV7-9	TRBJ1-2	ASSRSRGLRYGYT
TRBD2	TRBV7-9	TRBJ2-3	ASSLRLADTQY
-	TRBV24-1	TRBJ1-2	ATSDLQIAPSTGLGGYT
-	TRBV27	TRBJ1-4	ASSSSTGTSLF
TRBD2	TRBV5-1	TRBJ2-2	ASSLAVGRDGELF
TRBD1	TRBV2	TRBJ1-6	ASSGGTGNSPLH
-	TRBV6-1	TRBJ1-2	ASTLSTGSYGYT
TRBD1	TRBV11-2	TRBJ2-7	ASSLGTGQGFDYEQY
TRBD1	TRBV19	TRBJ2-7	ASSKPGQGYEQY
TRBD1	TRBV7-3	TRBJ2-2	ASSPGTGLTGELF
-	TRBV23-1	TRBJ2-7	ASSRLSYEQY
TRBD1	TRBV10-3	TRBJ1-5	AISSGQGGDQPQH
TRBD2	TRBV13	TRBJ2-1	ASSLGLAGGNEQF
-	TRBV12-3/TRBV12-4	TRBJ1-2	ASSLGHNYGYT
-	TRBV6-1	TRBJ1-3	ASSEEWYGSGNTIY
-	TRBV18	TRBJ1-5	ASSPPPGVQPQH
TRBD1	TRBV5-8	TRBJ2-5	ASQKWTGGLVRETQY
-	TRBV2	TRBJ1-1	ASSQTPAMNTEAF
-	TRBV2	TRBJ2-2	ASIWGGSGTGELF
-	TRBV7-3	TRBJ1-1	ASSLNSLNTEAF
-	TRBV5-6	TRBJ2-7	ASSLGQTNSYEQY
-	TRBV10-3	TRBJ1-5	AISAAGDPYQPQH
TRBD2	TRBV11-2	TRBJ2-7	ASSPIAGASYEQY
-	TRBV7-2	TRBJ1-1	ASLESPANTEAF
-	TRBV5-1	TRBJ1-5	ASSLGSVQDYQH
TRBD1	TRBV3-1/TRBV3-2	TRBJ2-7	ASSQAGDRGYEQY
-	TRBV18	TRBJ2-1	ASSPPGVSSYNEQF
-	TRBV5-1	TRBJ2-2	ASSLAYIGEVTGELF
-	TRBV6-5	TRBJ1-2	ASSSRGHDYGYT
-	TRBV11-2	TRBJ2-3	ASRRGSDTDTQY